These T cell receptor beta chains were read from a single sample in a study of blood T cell repertoires in COVID-19. The assay was immunoSEQ multiplex PCR, and TCRdb's table has in-frame clones only and misses some. The sample includes 120,000 to 150,000 clones, roughly 84% of them seen just once. The sample taken for sequencing was PBMCs or T cells enriched from blood (not recorded which). These TCRs come from a woman aged 50 to 60 who had been exposed to COVID-19. Both conserved end residues are part of each CDR3. The D gene is left open where the match is weak. Rows give clone size only sometimes, using once, few, many, or a class for an expanded clone.

CDR3 protein,CDR3 DNA,J gene,clone size,V gene,D gene
CASSLENTGELFF,TGTGCCAGCAGTTTAGAGAACACCGGGGAGCTGTTTTTT,TRBJ2-2,.,TRBV6-4,.
CASSIGTGVSTDTQYF,TGTGCCAGCAGCATCGGGACAGGGGTTAGCACAGATACGCAGTATTTT,TRBJ2-3,.,TRBV9,TRBD1
CASRRTGSYEQYF,TGTGCCAGCAGAAGAACGGGATCCTACGAGCAGTACTTC,TRBJ2-7,.,TRBV27,.
CASSSWTGRDTQYF,TGCGCCAGCAGCTCTTGGACAGGGAGGGATACGCAGTATTTT,TRBJ2-3,.,TRBV5-1,TRBD1
CASSVFDRTSNTGELFF,TGTGCCAGCAGCGTATTCGACAGGACTTCGAACACCGGGGAGCTGTTTTTT,TRBJ2-2,.,TRBV9,.
CSVEQGYTEAFF,TGCAGCGTTGAACAGGGTTACACTGAAGCTTTCTTT,TRBJ1-1,.,TRBV29-1,.
CASSPSSGRGAYEQYF,TGTGCCAGCAGCCCCTCGTCGGGCAGGGGGGCGTACGAGCAGTACTTC,TRBJ2-7,.,TRBV5-4,.
CASSYIGTPSYNEQFF,TGTGCCAGCAGCTATATCGGGACACCCTCCTACAATGAGCAGTTCTTC,TRBJ2-1,.,TRBV7-9,.
CASSFDGRVDTEAFF,TGTGCCAGCAGTTTTGACGGCAGGGTGGACACTGAAGCTTTCTTT,TRBJ1-1,.,TRBV27,.
CASSLDPSSTDTQYF,TGTGCCAGCAGCTTAGATCCTAGCAGCACAGATACGCAGTATTTT,TRBJ2-3,.,TRBV11-3,.
CASSVSGGLGGSTEAFF,TGTGCCAGCAGCGTATCCGGGGGGCTCGGTGGGAGCACTGAAGCTTTCTTT,TRBJ1-1,.,TRBV9,.
CASSVGQGRYEQYF,TGTGCCAGCAGCGTGGGACAGGGTCGCTACGAGCAGTACTTC,TRBJ2-7,.,TRBV7-2,TRBD1
CASSPPGVGNTIYF,TGTGCCAGCAGCCCCCCAGGGGTTGGAAACACCATATATTTT,TRBJ1-3,.,TRBV6-5,.
CASSISSMGEQFF,TGTGCCAGTAGTATTAGCAGCATGGGTGAGCAGTTCTTC,TRBJ2-1,.,TRBV19,.
CASSPTGEHYGYTF,TGTGCCAGCTCACCGACAGGGGAACACTATGGCTACACCTTC,TRBJ1-2,.,TRBV18,TRBD1
CASSMGRNTQYF,TGTGCCAGTAGTATGGGGAGGAATACGCAGTATTTT,TRBJ2-3,.,TRBV19,.
CATSRVGQGDSPLHF,TGTGCCACCAGCAGAGTAGGCCAGGGGGACTCACCCCTCCACTTT,TRBJ1-6,.,TRBV15,TRBD1
CASSHVRGLMYQETQYF,TGTGCCAGCAGCCATGTCCGGGGACTAATGTACCAAGAGACCCAGTACTTC,TRBJ2-5,.,TRBV7-8,TRBD2
CASSPNPAGQETQYF,TGTGCCAGCAGCCCCAACCCAGCGGGCCAAGAGACCCAGTACTTC,TRBJ2-5,once,TRBV11-2,.
CASSLYGRGTEAFF,TGCGCCAGCAGCTTGTACGGGCGGGGGACTGAAGCTTTCTTT,TRBJ1-1,.,TRBV5-1,.
CAITTARSGNTIYF,TGTGCCATCACTACAGCACGGTCTGGAAACACCATATATTTT,TRBJ1-3,once,TRBV10-3,.
CAISDMTGMNTEAFF,TGTGCCATCAGTGATATGACAGGAATGAACACTGAAGCTTTCTTT,TRBJ1-1,.,TRBV10-3,.
CASSPTRLAGVADTQYF,TGTGCCAGCAGTCCCACTCGACTAGCGGGAGTAGCAGATACGCAGTATTTT,TRBJ2-3,.,TRBV27,TRBD2
CAISAFTSTGGTDGYTF,TGTGCCATCAGTGCCTTTACTTCGACCGGGGGTACGGACGGCTACACCTTC,TRBJ1-2,.,TRBV10-3,.
CASSQGSGLAGLYNEQFF,TGTGCCAGCAGCCAAGGGTCTGGACTAGCGGGACTTTACAATGAGCAGTTCTTC,TRBJ2-1,.,TRBV3-1/TRBV3-2,TRBD2
CASSQDVAVGELFF,TGCGCCAGCAGCCAAGATGTTGCGGTCGGGGAGCTGTTTTTT,TRBJ2-2,.,TRBV4-3,.
CASSQFTGGAGELFF,TGTGCCAGCAGCCAATTCACTGGAGGGGCCGGGGAGCTGTTTTTT,TRBJ2-2,.,TRBV14,.
CASSYSGGYTEAFF,TGTGCCAGCAGTTACTCGGGGGGGTACACTGAAGCTTTCTTT,TRBJ1-1,.,TRBV6-5,.
CASSLAGSTGELFF,TGTGCCAGCAGCTTGGCCGGGTCCACCGGGGAGCTGTTTTTT,TRBJ2-2,.,TRBV5-4,.
CASSLTSREQFF,TGTGCCAGCAGTTTGACTAGCCGTGAGCAGTTCTTC,TRBJ2-1,.,TRBV12-3/TRBV12-4,TRBD2